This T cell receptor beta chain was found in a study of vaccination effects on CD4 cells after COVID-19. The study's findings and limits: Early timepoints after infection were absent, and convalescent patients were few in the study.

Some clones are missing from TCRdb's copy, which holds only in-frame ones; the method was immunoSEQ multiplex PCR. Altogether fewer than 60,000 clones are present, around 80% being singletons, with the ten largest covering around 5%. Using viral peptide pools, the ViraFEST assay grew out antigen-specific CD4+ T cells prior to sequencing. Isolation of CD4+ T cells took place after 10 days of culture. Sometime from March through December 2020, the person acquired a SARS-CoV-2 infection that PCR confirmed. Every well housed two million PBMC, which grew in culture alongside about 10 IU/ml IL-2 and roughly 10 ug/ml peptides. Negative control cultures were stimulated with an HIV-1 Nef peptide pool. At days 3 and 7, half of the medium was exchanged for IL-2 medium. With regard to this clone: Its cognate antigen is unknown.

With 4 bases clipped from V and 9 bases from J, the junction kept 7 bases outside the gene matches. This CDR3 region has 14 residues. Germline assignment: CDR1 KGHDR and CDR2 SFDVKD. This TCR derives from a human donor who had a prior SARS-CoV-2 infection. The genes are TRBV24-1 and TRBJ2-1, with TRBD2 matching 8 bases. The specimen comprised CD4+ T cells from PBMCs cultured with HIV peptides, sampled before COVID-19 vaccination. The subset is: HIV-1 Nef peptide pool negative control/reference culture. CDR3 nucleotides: TGTGCCACCAGTGACCCCGGGAGGGTGGGTGAGCAGTTCTTC. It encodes CATSDPGRVGEQFF.